A single sample gave rise to the 22 T cell receptor beta chains below, sequenced in a study of shared clonotypes between healthy human individuals. The method was immunoSEQ multiplex PCR; TCRdb's version includes in-frame clones alone and lacks a portion of them. The table has around 600,000 clones, 85% to 95% seen once; the top ten hold 0.11%. Naivety among CD8 cells was defined by CD45RO negativity and positive CCR7 selection, thereby excluding terminally differentiated effector memory CD45RA+ cells. The specimen sequenced was naive CD8+ T cells sorted from blood. All receptors derive from a woman under 40 in good health.

The gene calls are TRBV5-1 and TRBJ2-1, with D tentatively TRBD1 (6 bases). Between the trimmed V and J ends, which lost 5 bases and 5 bases, there was a span of 14 bases. The CDR3 is made up of 14 amino acids. Germline V gene sequence: CDR1 SGHRS, CDR2 YFSETQ. As DNA, the CDR3 is TGCGCCAGCAGAGCCGGACAGTCCGACAATGAGCAGTTCTTC. This encodes CASRAGQSDNEQFF.

The rearrangement uses TRBV15 and TRBJ2-3; no definite D call. The CDR3 contains 14 residues. Germline values: CDR1 LNHNV, CDR2 YYDKDF (reference sequence). Trimming removed 9 bases from V and 1 base from J, with 14 bases in between. CDR3 DNA: TGTGCCACTAAAGAAGCGAGGCGCACAGATACGCAGTATTTT. It specifies CATKEARRTDTQYF.

Of note for this clone: This CDR3 is also generated by other DNA sequences in the sample. V usage is TRBV5-1 and J usage is TRBJ2-3; D gene unclear. The CDR3 consists of 14 residues. Germline V gene sequence: CDR1 SGHRS, CDR2 YFSETQ. Trimming cost V 0 bases and J 0 bases, with 5 bases left between them. The CDR3 nucleotides read TGCGCCAGCAGCTTGGAGGTGAGCACAGATACGCAGTATTTT. This codes for CASSLEVSTDTQYF. The whole variable domain, remainder taken from reference TRBV5-1 and TRBJ2-3, is KAGVTQTPRYLIKTRGQQVTLSCSPISGHRSVSWYQQTPGQGLQFLFEYFSETQRNKGNFPGRFSGRQFSNSRSEMNVSTLELGDSALYLCASSLEVSTDTQYFGPGTRLTVL.

The V call is TRBV28, the J call TRBJ1-1, with TRBD1 identical over 8 bases. This CDR3 is built from 14 residues. Looked up from germline, CDR1 is MDHEN and CDR2 is SYDVKM. Unmatched junction bases numbered 7, after V lost 6 bases and J lost 4 bases. CDR3 in DNA: TGTGCCAGCAGATTACCACAGGGGGGCACTGAAGCTTTCTTT. It translates to CASRLPQGGTEAFF.

V gene TRBV9 combines with J gene TRBJ2-1; the match to TRBD2 covers 7 bases. The CDR3 runs 16 residues. Germline V gene data show CDR1 as SGDLS and CDR2 as YYNGEE. V lost 2 bases to trimming and J lost 10 bases; unmatched junction nucleotides: 15. The CDR3 reads CASSVHGTTPEVEQFF. The CDR3 bases are TGTGCCAGCAGCGTTCATGGGACTACCCCCGAGGTGGAGCAGTTCTTC.

The rearrangement joins TRBV4-1 to TRBJ2-4; perhaps TRBD1 as D (5 bases). Per germline, CDR1 MGHRA and CDR2 YSYEKL. Trimming removed 6 bases from V and 0 bases from J, with 12 bases in between. This CDR3 contains 15 residues. DNA for the CDR3: TGCGCCAGCAGTTGGACACCACTAGCCAAAAACATTCAGTACTTC. It specifies CASSWTPLAKNIQYF.

Worth noting for this clone: This sample includes further DNA sequences coding for the same CDR3. The rearrangement uses TRBV6-1 and TRBJ2-7; D ambiguous. The CDR3 sequence is 13 residues long. Germline V gene sequence: CDR1 MNHNS, CDR2 SASEGT. Trimming removed 1 base at V and 2 bases at J, with 6 bases between. CDR3 nucleotides: TGTGCCAGCAGTGAAGGGCTCGCCTACGAGCAGTACTTC. Amino acid sequence: CASSEGLAYEQYF.

As for this clone: The same CDR3 arises from other DNA sequences in this sample as well. The chain couples TRBV7-9 to TRBJ2-5, with D uncertain. The germline gives CDR1 SEHNR, CDR2 FQNEAQ (reference sequence). The CDR3 is 11 amino acids. Deletions cut 3 bases from V and 5 bases from J, with 4 bases between. The CDR3 is CASSFGETQYF. The DNA of the CDR3 is TGTGCCAGCAGCTTCGGTGAGACCCAGTACTTC.

The genes are TRBV6-5 and TRBJ2-2; D not certain. From germline, CDR1 is MNHEY and CDR2 SVGAGI. CDR3 length: 12 amino acids. The V gene lost 5 bases and the J gene lost 6 bases, with 7 bases spanning the gap. CDR3 region: CASSPLAGELFF. The CDR3 DNA sequence: TGTGCCAGCAGTCCCCTGGCCGGGGAGCTGTTTTTT.

The chain is built from TRBV30 and TRBJ2-5; D gene ambiguous. The germline V gene has CDR1 GTSNPN and CDR2 SVGIG (reference sequence). V shed 1 base and J shed 5 bases, with 20 bases lying between them. The CDR3 runs to 16 residues. In nucleotides, the CDR3 is TGTGCCTGGAGTGGATACCCCTCCTTGGGATACGAGACCCAGTACTTC. It is translated as CAWSGYPSLGYETQYF.

The chain recombines TRBV5-8 with TRBJ1-5; D not certain. V shed 0 bases and J shed 1 base, with 14 bases lying between them. The length of the CDR3 is 17 residues. Germline values: CDR1 SGHTS, CDR2 YDEGEE. The CDR3 reads CASSLVGISLSNQPQHF. Here the CDR3 DNA reads TGTGCCAGCAGCTTGGTAGGCATATCCTTGAGCAATCAGCCCCAGCATTTT.

This clone was observed a single time. The gene calls are TRBV7-9 and TRBJ2-1; either TRBD1 or TRBD2 may fit D (6 bases each). V shed 5 bases and J shed 3 bases, with 11 bases lying between them. Germline CDR1 and CDR2: SEHNR and FQNEAQ (reference sequence). CDR3 length: 14 amino acids. The CDR3 DNA reads TGTGCCAGCAGCGGGGGCGGGGACTACAATGAGCAGTTCTTC. Residues: CASSGGGDYNEQFF.

DNA for the CDR3: TGTGCCAGCGTTGGAATGGCGCGGGGCTACGAGCAGTACTTC. Protein: CASVGMARGYEQYF. The chain has TRBV28 and TRBJ2-5; possible D gene TRBD2, 6 bases. Matching the DNA end better, TRBJ2-7 makes the J call doubtful. The germline V gene has CDR1 MDHEN and CDR2 SYDVKM. This CDR3 spans 14 amino acids.

This rearrangement joins TRBV27 to TRBJ2-3; 9 nucleotides agree with TRBD2. The J segment lost 1 base and the V segment lost 5 bases, leaving 10 bases of the junction unmatched. The CDR3 covers 17 residues. CDR1 is MNHEY and CDR2 is SMNVEV in the germline V gene (reference sequence). The CDR3 coding sequence is TGTGCCAGCAGTATCCCCCGGGCGGGAGGGGGCACAGATACGCAGTATTTT. Protein product: CASSIPRAGGGTDTQYF.

The sample holds one count of this clone. The CDR3 region is CASSTSGIYNEQFF. Written as DNA, the CDR3 is TGTGCCAGTAGTACTAGCGGGATTTACAATGAGCAGTTCTTC. The chain has TRBV19 and TRBJ2-1; 9 bases agree with TRBD2. Germline CDR1 is LNHDA and CDR2 is SQIVND (reference sequence). The CDR3 is 14 residues long. J was trimmed by 4 bases and V by 4 bases; bases with no gene match: 2.

The chain uses TRBV5-1 and TRBJ2-7, with TRBD1 as a possible D gene (5 bases). This CDR3 spans 16 amino acids. Germline CDR1 is SGHRS and CDR2 is YFSETQ. Trimming shortened V by 0 bases and J by 2 bases, and 15 bases separated the two germline ends. The CDR3 protein is CASSLVGTGPAYEQYF. DNA for the CDR3: TGCGCCAGCAGCTTGGTCGGTACAGGCCCAGCCTACGAGCAGTACTTC.

This rearrangement joins TRBV5-6 to TRBJ1-2; D is perhaps TRBD1 (6 bases). Trimming took 0 bases from V and 3 from J, leaving 9 bases between them. The germline V gene encodes CDR1 SGHDT and CDR2 YYEEEE. The CDR3 is 14 residues long. CDR3 DNA sequence: TGTGCCAGCAGCTTGGGGGACACCTACTATGGCTACACCTTC. Amino acid sequence: CASSLGDTYYGYTF.

The chain employs TRBV27 and TRBJ2-7, with D perhaps being TRBD1 or TRBD2 (6 bases each). With 6 bases removed from V and 3 bases from J, the gap between germline ends came to 12 bases. The CDR3 has 13 residues. CDR1 MNHEY and CDR2 SMNVEV come from the germline V gene (reference sequence). Here the CDR3 reads CASSGEGGYEQYF. The CDR3 coding sequence is TGTGCCAGCAGCGGTGAGGGGGGCTACGAGCAGTACTTC.

The rearrangement joins TRBV10-3 to TRBJ2-7; 9 bases agree with TRBD1. CDR3 length: 14 amino acids. Germline-derived CDR1 and CDR2 are ENHRY and SYGVKD. V was clipped by 2 bases and J by 3 bases; unmatched bases: 2. CDR3 sequence (DNA): TGTGCCATCAGTGAGGGGACAGGGCGCTACGAGCAGTACTTC. Translating it yields CAISEGTGRYEQYF.

V usage is TRBV29-1 and J usage is TRBJ2-7, with unresolved D. The CDR3 covers 13 residues. The V and J ends lost 1 base and 3 bases respectively, with 10 bases between them. Germline V gene sequence: CDR1 SQVTM, CDR2 ANQGSEA. The CDR3 loop is CSVEAGEGYEQYF. DNA of the CDR3: TGCAGCGTTGAAGCTGGGGAAGGCTACGAGCAGTACTTC.

V is TRBV9 and J is TRBJ2-6; D gene uncertain. Trimming stripped 3 bases from V and 2 bases from J, with 3 bases between. The CDR3 sequence is 13 residues long. Germline V CDR1 and CDR2: SGDLS, YYNGEE. The CDR3 bases are TGTGCCAGCAGCGCCCCTGGGGCCAACGTCCTGACTTTC. It is translated as CASSAPGANVLTF.

Points on this clone: Other DNA sequences in this specimen translate into the identical CDR3. The chain has TRBV27 and TRBJ2-1; 16 bases map to TRBD2. The CDR3 has 15 residues. V gave up 2 bases and J gave up 10 bases; unmatched junction bases: 2. Germline-derived CDR1 and CDR2 are MNHEY and SMNVEV (reference sequence). This CDR3 reads CASSLGTSGRGEQFF. The CDR3 coding sequence is TGTGCCAGCAGTTTAGGGACTAGCGGGAGGGGGGAGCAGTTCTTC.